This passage covers 9 T cell receptor beta chains from one sample sequenced in a study of OX40 agonist ivuxolimab in advanced cancers. This table comes from immunoSEQ multiplex PCR, and its TCRdb copy is limited to in-frame clones, with some not included. The sample includes roughly 80,000 clones, 85% to 95% of them seen just once. Sequenced here: CD4+ or CD8+ T cells sorted from blood, sampled in a trial of the OX40 agonist ivuxolimab. These receptors all stem from an adult with an advanced solid tumor such as melanoma, head and neck, liver or kidney cancer.

The CDR3, as DNA: TGTGCCAGCAGTTACGCCCTTACAGGGACCTACAATGAGCAGTTCTTC. This gives the protein CASSYALTGTYNEQFF. The chain has TRBV6-5 and TRBJ2-1; D may be TRBD1 (6 bases). Trimming removed 2 bases from V and 2 bases from J, with 13 bases in between. The CDR3 is made up of 16 amino acids. CDR1 is MNHEY, CDR2 SVGAGI, per germline.

The chain recombines TRBV5-1 with TRBJ1-1, with D maybe TRBD1 (5 bases). The CDR3 length is 16 residues. Trimming removed 0 bases from V and 4 bases from J, with 16 bases in between. The germline V gene encodes CDR1 SGHRS and CDR2 YFSETQ. The CDR3: CASSLARAGWGTEAFF. The CDR3, as DNA: TGCGCCAGCAGCTTGGCCCGGGCAGGGTGGGGCACTGAAGCTTTCTTT.

V usage is TRBV21-1 and J usage is TRBJ2-1; the D segment call TRBD2 is taken from the table without a DNA check. TRBV21-1 is a pseudogene. CDR3 size: 18 residues. The CDR3 nucleotides read TGTGCCAGCAGCAAAGATACGTTGCGGTACCTCTCCTACAATGAGCAGTTCTTC. Translating it yields CASSKDTLRYLSYNEQFF.

V gene TRBV7-2 combines with J gene TRBJ2-3; TRBD2 matches 8 bases. Losses at the gene ends were 1 base for V and 3 bases for J; bases not matched to a gene: 3. Germline assignment: CDR1 SGHTA and CDR2 FQGNSA. The CDR3 is made up of 15 amino acids. For the CDR3, the DNA is TGTGCCAGCAGCTTAGGCGGACTAGCAACAGATACGCAGTATTTT. Translated: CASSLGGLATDTQYF.

CDR3 protein: CASSFAGKVGHYGYTF. The CDR3 region has the DNA TGTGCCAGCAGCTTCGCGGGGAAAGTCGGCCACTATGGCTACACCTTC. The chain combines TRBV5-8 with TRBJ1-2; D is undetermined. Germline CDR1 is SGHTS and CDR2 is YDEGEE. Trimming cost V 2 bases and J 3 bases, with 17 bases left between them. The CDR3 consists of 16 residues.

The chain joins TRBV18 to TRBJ2-7, with 8 nucleotides matching TRBD2. Trimming cost V 5 bases and J 2 bases; bases outside gene matches: 5. Germline V gene data show CDR1 as KGHSH and CDR2 as LQKENI. The CDR3 spans 14 residues. CDR3 sequence (DNA): TGTGCCAGCTCATACGTAGCGGGGACCTACGAGCAGTACTTC. This translates into CASSYVAGTYEQYF.

The V and J genes are TRBV25-1 and TRBJ1-2; 7 bases agree with TRBD1. The CDR3 is made up of 16 amino acids. V trimming: 7 bases; J trimming: 4 bases; junction bases outside the gene matches: 15. Germline V gives CDR1 MGHDK, CDR2 SYGVNS. For the CDR3, the DNA is TGTGCCAGCACTAGAGGGGGCGGGGCCTTGGGCTATGGCTACACCTTC. It encodes CASTRGGGALGYGYTF.

The V call is TRBV10-1, the J call TRBJ2-2, with D perhaps TRBD1 or TRBD2 (5 bases each). Trimming stripped 0 bases from V and 6 bases from J, with 11 bases between. The CDR3 totals 15 residues. Germline V CDR1 and CDR2: WNHNN, SYGVQD (reference sequence). CDR3 residues: CASSESLTGPGELFF. The CDR3 DNA reads TGCGCCAGCAGTGAGTCACTAACGGGGCCCGGGGAGCTGTTTTTT.

The J gene is TRBJ2-1, the V gene TRBV9, with 8 bases identical to TRBD2. The ends lost 7 bases at V and 5 bases at J; junction bases unmatched: 11. The CDR3 extends over 15 amino acids. The germline V gene encodes CDR1 SGDLS and CDR2 YYNGEE. CDR3 nucleotide sequence: TGTGCCAGCGGCGCGGGAGCGGGAGCGAACAATGAGCAGTTCTTC. Protein: CASGAGAGANNEQFF.